Following are 27 T cell receptor beta chains from one sample sequenced in a study of a mutant IDH1 vaccine in newly diagnosed glioma. This table comes from immunoSEQ multiplex PCR, and its TCRdb copy is limited to in-frame clones, with some not included. The table includes approximately 30,000 clones, around 84% detected once. These receptors' antigens are unknown. Time point of the sample: week 23, last vaccination. Topical imiquimod accompanied each vaccine dose, which consisted of 300 ug of mutant IDH1 20-mer peptide. This specimen consisted of PBMCs, obtained from a glioma patient whose treatment included an IDH1 peptide vaccine. The receptors were gathered from a woman aged 30 to 39 with glioma.

The genes are TRBV9 and TRBJ2-7; 9 bases agree with TRBD1. The CDR3 runs to 15 residues. V shed 0 bases, J shed 2 bases, and the junction held 3 bases outside the gene matches. Germline V CDR1 and CDR2: SGDLS, YYNGEE. The DNA of the CDR3 is TGTGCCAGCAGCGTAGCGGGGGACAGGGCCTACGAGCAGTACTTC. This translates into CASSVAGDRAYEQYF.

The CDR3 region is CASSLVSGTGNGYTF. The CDR3 region has the DNA TGCGCCAGCAGCTTGGTTTCCGGGACAGGGAACGGCTACACCTTC. The chain carries TRBV5-1 and TRBJ1-2, with 9 bases lining up with TRBD1. CDR1 is SGHRS, CDR2 YFSETQ, per germline. The junction had 8 bases not matched to a gene; V was cut back by 0 bases and J by 8 bases. The CDR3 totals 15 residues.

The chain has TRBV7-9 and TRBJ1-1; D not resolved. CDR1 is SEHNR, CDR2 FQNEAQ, per germline (reference sequence). The CDR3 sequence is 14 residues long. V gave up 5 bases and J gave up 1 base, with 11 bases separating them. The CDR3 DNA is TGTGCCAGCAGCCTGCTTATTGGGAACACTGAAGCTTTCTTT. Protein sequence: CASSLLIGNTEAFF.

This clone has only one observation. This chain connects TRBV30 to TRBJ2-3; TRBD2 is a possible D gene (6 bases). CDR3 length: 15 residues. The V gene lost 2 bases and the J gene lost 1 base, with 13 bases spanning the gap. Germline CDR1 is GTSNPN and CDR2 is SVGIG (reference sequence). CDR3 in amino acids: CAWSKMAGRTDTQYF. The CDR3 region has the DNA TGTGCCTGGAGTAAAATGGCGGGGCGCACAGATACGCAGTATTTT.

This chain joins TRBV9 and TRBJ1-6, with D hard to call. The CDR3 runs to 12 residues. V lost 4 bases and J 9 bases, leaving 8 bases between the germline ends. Germline CDR1 SGDLS, CDR2 YYNGEE. CDR3: CASSSGGSPLHF. The CDR3, as DNA: TGTGCCAGCAGCTCAGGCGGTTCACCCCTCCACTTT.

This clone was detected only once. The J gene is TRBJ2-1, the V gene TRBV5-4; 7 bases fit TRBD2. The CDR3 runs to 14 residues. Trimming took 4 bases from V and 6 from J; bases not matched to a gene: 7. Germline V gene lookup returns CDR1 SGHNT and CDR2 YYREEE (reference sequence). Here the CDR3 DNA reads TGTGCCAGCAGCGTACGCGGGGGTCGCAATGAGCAGTTCTTC. It translates to CASSVRGGRNEQFF.

This clone occurred once. The gene calls are TRBV7-9 and TRBJ1-4; TRBD1 agrees at 7 bases. Trimming removed 1 base from V and 8 bases from J; junction bases left unmatched: 4. Germline V lookup: CDR1 SEHNR, CDR2 FQNEAQ (reference sequence). The CDR3 has 14 amino acids. Here the CDR3 reads CASSLVQGREKLFF. In DNA, the CDR3 is TGTGCCAGCAGCTTAGTACAGGGGAGGGAAAAACTGTTTTTT.

The rearrangement uses TRBV6-1 and TRBJ1-1; D call uncertain. V shed 2 bases and J shed 7 bases, with 14 bases lying between them. This CDR3 has 14 amino acids. In germline, CDR1 is MNHNS, CDR2 SASEGT. CDR3 in DNA: TGTGCCAGCAGTGAACCGAGTACATCATTTGAAGCTTTCTTT. Translation gives CASSEPSTSFEAFF.

This clone occurred a few times. V gene TRBV9 combines with J gene TRBJ1-6, with TRBD1 matching over 11 bases. The CDR3 contains 15 residues. Trimming cost V 3 bases and J 9 bases; bases outside gene matches: 5. CDR1 and CDR2 from the germline V gene are SGDLS and YYNGEE. In DNA, the CDR3 is TGTGCCAGCAGCGGGGGGACAGGGGGAACTTCACCCCTCCACTTT. Translating gives CASSGGTGGTSPLHF.

The chain links TRBV5-4 to TRBJ1-2, with D possibly being TRBD1 (5 bases). Germline V CDR1 and CDR2: SGHNT, YYREEE (reference sequence). This CDR3 is built from 14 residues. The V end lost 4 bases, the J end lost 5 bases, and 15 bases lay between the germline ends. The chain's CDR3 is CASSPGGGGYGYTF. CDR3 coding DNA: TGTGCCAGCAGCCCCGGCGGGGGAGGTTATGGCTACACCTTC.

The J gene is TRBJ2-3, the V gene TRBV5-6; D gene ambiguous. The CDR3 runs to 11 residues. Trimming cost V 1 base and J 6 bases, with 3 bases left between them. The germline V gene has CDR1 SGHDT and CDR2 YYEEEE. The CDR3 protein is CASSLRDTQYF. Here the CDR3 DNA reads TGTGCCAGCAGCTTGCGGGATACGCAGTATTTT.

The chain joins TRBV11-3 to TRBJ2-2, with D perhaps TRBD2 (5 bases). Trimming pared 4 bases from V and 6 bases from J, leaving 12 bases between. The CDR3 is 14 residues long. From germline, CDR1 is SGHNT and CDR2 YENEEA. CDR3 DNA: TGTGCCAGCAGCTCCGGGGTAACCGCCGGGGAGCTGTTTTTT. It translates to CASSSGVTAGELFF.

V is TRBV5-6 and J is TRBJ2-6; 8 bases are shared with TRBD1. From germline, CDR1 is SGHDT and CDR2 YYEEEE. The CDR3 has 15 residues. V was clipped by 4 bases and J by 3 bases; unmatched bases: 3. In nucleotides, the CDR3 is TGTGCCAGCAGCGAGGACAGGGTTGGGGCCAACGTCCTGACTTTC. Encoded protein: CASSEDRVGANVLTF.

The chain uses TRBV5-4 and TRBJ1-1, with a weak D call TRBD1 (5 bases). Germline V lookup: CDR1 SGHNT, CDR2 YYREEE (reference sequence). CDR3 length: 14 amino acids. V shed 4 bases and J shed 6 bases, with 16 bases lying between them. The CDR3 DNA is TGTGCCAGCAGCATGAATGCAGGGTATTCTGAAGCTTTCTTT. Translating it yields CASSMNAGYSEAFF.

The gene calls are TRBV10-3 and TRBJ1-1, with D possibly being TRBD1 (6 bases). The CDR3 is 13 residues long. V lost 10 bases and J lost 0, with 12 bases in between. The V gene's germline CDR1 is ENHRY and CDR2 SYGVKD. In DNA, the CDR3 is TGTGCCACAAAAACAGGGCTGAACACTGAAGCTTTCTTT. Translated: CATKTGLNTEAFF.

The V gene is TRBV4-1, the J gene TRBJ2-7; D gene ambiguous. Per the germline V gene, CDR1 is MGHRA and CDR2 is YSYEKL. Trimming removed 2 bases from V and 4 bases from J, with 9 bases in between. CDR3 length: 13 residues. This CDR3 reads CASSQLRLYEQYF. As DNA, the CDR3 is TGCGCCAGCAGCCAACTTAGACTTTACGAGCAGTACTTC.

The chain uses TRBV6-1 and TRBJ2-3; the D is unclear. Germline CDR1 and CDR2: MNHNS and SASEGT. CDR3 length equals 14 residues. Trimming stripped 7 bases from V and 6 bases from J, with 17 bases between. The CDR3 DNA reads TGTGCCAGCATTTTGACTTCCCCCCCGGATACGCAGTATTTT. The encoded protein is CASILTSPPDTQYF.

The chain recombines TRBV5-1 with TRBJ2-1; 9 bases line up with TRBD1. This CDR3 region has 13 residues. After removal of 5 bases from V and 7 bases from J, the junction contained 4 bases not matched to a gene. The germline CDR1 and CDR2 sequences are SGHRS and YFSETQ. The CDR3 region is CASRDRGRNEQFF. For the CDR3, the DNA is TGCGCCAGCAGGGACAGGGGCAGGAATGAGCAGTTCTTC.

The chain recombines TRBV6-1 with TRBJ1-5, with a weak D call TRBD1 (5 bases). Germline lookup yields CDR1 MNHNS and CDR2 SASEGT. The CDR3 has 16 amino acids. Between the trimmed V and J ends, which lost 2 bases and 2 bases, there was a span of 13 bases. CDR3 bases: TGTGCCAGCAGTGAACGGGCAGGGCAGGGCAATCAGCCCCAGCATTTT. Translated: CASSERAGQGNQPQHF.

The chain couples TRBV6-6 to TRBJ2-7; 7 nucleotides agree with TRBD2. CDR3 size: 15 residues. The V segment lost 5 bases and the J segment 7 bases; nucleotides outside the gene matches: 14. Germline V gene sequence: CDR1 MNHNY, CDR2 SVGAGI (reference sequence). CDR3 in DNA: TGTGCCAGCAGTCCCTCTCCCAGAGGGACTAAGGAGCAGTACTTC. Protein product: CASSPSPRGTKEQYF.

This clone came up a few times. The V gene is TRBV29-1, the J gene TRBJ1-2, with D hard to call. The CDR3 consists of 13 residues. Germline values: CDR1 SQVTM, CDR2 ANQGSEA. V was cut by 5 bases and J by 5 bases, with 15 bases left in between. DNA for the CDR3: TGCAGCGTTTCTAAGGACGGAGGTTATGGCTACACCTTC. As protein: CSVSKDGGYGYTF.

This chain connects TRBV13 to TRBJ2-7; D is perhaps TRBD2 (6 bases). Trimming removed 1 base from V and 0 bases from J, with 10 bases in between. This CDR3 is 15 amino acids long. The germline V gene encodes CDR1 PRHDT and CDR2 FYEKMQ (reference sequence). CDR3 in DNA: TGTGCCAGCAGCTTAGATGGGGGGTACTCCTACGAGCAGTACTTC. Amino acid sequence: CASSLDGGYSYEQYF.

The chain links TRBV9 to TRBJ1-1; TRBD1 matches 12 bases. Germline assignment: CDR1 SGDLS and CDR2 YYNGEE. This CDR3 is 15 amino acids long. J lost 4 bases, V lost 3 bases, and 4 bases had no gene match. The CDR3 reads CASSAGTGGTTEAFF. As DNA, the CDR3 is TGTGCCAGCAGCGCGGGGACAGGGGGCACCACTGAAGCTTTCTTT.

The chain is built from TRBV15 and TRBJ2-5; D gene unclear. This CDR3 comprises 13 residues. The germline V and J ends were trimmed by 1 base and 5 bases, with 8 bases remaining between them. Germline lookup yields CDR1 LNHNV and CDR2 YYDKDF (reference sequence). CDR3 sequence (DNA): TGTGCCACCAGCAGAGGGCCCGTCGAGACCCAGTACTTC. Amino acids: CATSRGPVETQYF.

The chain has TRBV5-1 and TRBJ2-1, with 11 bases that match TRBD1. CDR3 size: 16 residues. Germline V lookup: CDR1 SGHRS, CDR2 YFSETQ. Unmatched junction bases numbered 8, after V lost 3 bases and J lost 6 bases. DNA for the CDR3: TGCGCCAGCAGCTCAGGCTCGGGACAGGGGGTCAATGAGCAGTTCTTC. Residues: CASSSGSGQGVNEQFF.

The chain combines TRBV7-2 with TRBJ2-5; 11 bases align to TRBD2. The CDR3 has 13 residues. V lost 4 bases, J lost 7 bases, and 2 bases stayed unmatched. The germline V gene encodes CDR1 SGHTA and CDR2 FQGNSA. CDR3 DNA sequence: TGTGCCAGCAGCTCGACTAGCGGGGCGACCCAGTACTTC. As protein: CASSSTSGATQYF.

This clone showed up just a few times. Other DNA sequences in this sample translate to the same CDR3. V usage is TRBV5-6 and J usage is TRBJ1-2; D unclear. This CDR3 has 11 amino acids. Germline V gene data show CDR1 as SGHDT and CDR2 as YYEEEE. The V end lost 0 bases, the J end lost 7 bases, and 4 bases lay between the germline ends. The CDR3 bases are TGTGCCAGCAGCTTGGGGGGTGGCTACACCTTC. It yields the protein CASSLGGGYTF.